This T cell receptor beta chain was found in a study of blood T cell repertoires in COVID-19. Across the whole study: Spain, Italy and the United States supplied samples that represented acute and convalescent COVID-19.

Original handling: Estimation of nucleated cell counts relied on the amplification of reference gene primers. Measured with immunoSEQ multiplex PCR; TCRdb has only the in-frame clones, and not every one. V, J and clone size reflect that table, while D and trimming were determined from the DNA. The sample lists hundreds of thousands of clones, about 90% seen once, with roughly 0.25% in the top ten. Trimming removed 3 bases at V and 3 bases at J, with 5 bases between. Germline CDR1 reads ENHRY; CDR2 reads SYGVKD. The CDR3 sequence is 12 residues long. The sequence was collected from a young woman with acute or convalescent COVID-19. This chain links TRBV10-3 with TRBJ1-2, with D hard to call. Material: peripheral blood. CDR3 protein: CAISDVDYGYTF. The CDR3 DNA is TGTGCCATCAGTGACGTTGACTATGGCTACACCTTC.